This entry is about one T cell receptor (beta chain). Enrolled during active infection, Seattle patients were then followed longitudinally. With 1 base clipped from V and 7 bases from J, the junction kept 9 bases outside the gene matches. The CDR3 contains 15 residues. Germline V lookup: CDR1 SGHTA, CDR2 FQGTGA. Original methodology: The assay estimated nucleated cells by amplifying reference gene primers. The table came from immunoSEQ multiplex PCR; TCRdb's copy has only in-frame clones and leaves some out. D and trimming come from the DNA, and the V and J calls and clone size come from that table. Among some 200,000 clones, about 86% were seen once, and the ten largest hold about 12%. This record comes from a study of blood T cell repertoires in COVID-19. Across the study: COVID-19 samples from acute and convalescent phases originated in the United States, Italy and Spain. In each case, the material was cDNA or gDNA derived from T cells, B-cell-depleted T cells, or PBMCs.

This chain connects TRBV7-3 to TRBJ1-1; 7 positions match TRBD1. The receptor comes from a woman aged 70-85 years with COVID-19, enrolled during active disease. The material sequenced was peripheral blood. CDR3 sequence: CASSLMAGRDSEAFF. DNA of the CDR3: TGTGCCAGCAGCTTAATGGCAGGGCGGGACAGTGAAGCTTTCTTT.